This T cell receptor beta chain was recorded in a study of beta chain features in type 1 diabetes. Study-level information: In age, gender and cell yields, patients were similar to healthy donors. Findings and limits, study-wide: Reduced insertions and increased deletions marked VDJ junctions in type 1 diabetes patients.

About this clone: The antigen remains unidentified.

Sorted CD4+ subsets: naive, central memory, regulatory, stem cell-like memory (CD45RO/CCR7/CD25/CD127/CD95/CD27 panel). The CDR3 consists of 13 residues. From germline, CDR1 is MDHEN and CDR2 SYDVKM. The germline V and J ends were trimmed by 8 bases and 8 bases, with 17 bases remaining between them. TCRB transcripts that were expressed got sequenced, as all of the isolated RNA had been reverse transcribed. Using immunoSEQ multiplex PCR, the repertoire was profiled, and TCRdb retains in-frame clones only, with some absent. The sample consists of around 400,000 clones, over 13% of them appearing once. The sequence came from a woman between 18 and 29 years old in good health. The chain links TRBV28 to TRBJ2-3, with D perhaps TRBD2 (7 bases). Specimen: naive CD4+ T cells from blood. CDR3 in DNA: TGTGCCAGCTCGGGGGGCAGGTCAGTTACGCAGTATTTT. Translation gives CASSGGRSVTQYF.